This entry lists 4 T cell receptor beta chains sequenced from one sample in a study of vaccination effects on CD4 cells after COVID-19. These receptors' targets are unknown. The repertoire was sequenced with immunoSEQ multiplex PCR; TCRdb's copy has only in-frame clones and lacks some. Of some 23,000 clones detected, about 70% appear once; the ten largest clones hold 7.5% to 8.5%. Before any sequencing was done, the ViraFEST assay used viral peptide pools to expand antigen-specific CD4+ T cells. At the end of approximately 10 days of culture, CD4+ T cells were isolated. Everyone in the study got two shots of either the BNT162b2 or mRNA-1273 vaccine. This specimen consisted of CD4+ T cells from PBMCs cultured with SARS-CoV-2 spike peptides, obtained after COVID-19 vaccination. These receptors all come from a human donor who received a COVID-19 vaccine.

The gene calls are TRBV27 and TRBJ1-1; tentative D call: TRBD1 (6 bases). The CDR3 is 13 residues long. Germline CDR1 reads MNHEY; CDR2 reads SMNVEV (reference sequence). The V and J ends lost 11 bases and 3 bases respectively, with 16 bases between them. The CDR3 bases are TGTGCCGCTTACCGGGACACTCACACTGAAGCTTTCTTT. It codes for CAAYRDTHTEAFF.

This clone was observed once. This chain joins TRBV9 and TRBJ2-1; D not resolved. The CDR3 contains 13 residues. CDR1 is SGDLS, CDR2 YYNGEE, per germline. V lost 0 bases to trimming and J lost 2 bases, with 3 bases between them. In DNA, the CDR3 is TGTGCCAGCAGCGTAGCAGCCTACAATGAGCAGTTCTTC. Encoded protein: CASSVAAYNEQFF.

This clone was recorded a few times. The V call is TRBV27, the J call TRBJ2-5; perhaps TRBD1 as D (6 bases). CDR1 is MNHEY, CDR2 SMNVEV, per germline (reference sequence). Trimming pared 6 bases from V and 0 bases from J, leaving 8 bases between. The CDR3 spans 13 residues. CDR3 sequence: CASRDSYQETQYF. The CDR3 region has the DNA TGTGCCAGCAGGGACAGTTACCAAGAGACCCAGTACTTC.

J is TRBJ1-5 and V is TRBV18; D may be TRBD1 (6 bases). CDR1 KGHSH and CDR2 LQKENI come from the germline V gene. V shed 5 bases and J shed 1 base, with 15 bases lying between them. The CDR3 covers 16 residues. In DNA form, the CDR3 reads TGTGCCAGCTCATTGAGGGGGGGTACGAGCAATCAGCCCCAGCATTTT. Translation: CASSLRGGTSNQPQHF.